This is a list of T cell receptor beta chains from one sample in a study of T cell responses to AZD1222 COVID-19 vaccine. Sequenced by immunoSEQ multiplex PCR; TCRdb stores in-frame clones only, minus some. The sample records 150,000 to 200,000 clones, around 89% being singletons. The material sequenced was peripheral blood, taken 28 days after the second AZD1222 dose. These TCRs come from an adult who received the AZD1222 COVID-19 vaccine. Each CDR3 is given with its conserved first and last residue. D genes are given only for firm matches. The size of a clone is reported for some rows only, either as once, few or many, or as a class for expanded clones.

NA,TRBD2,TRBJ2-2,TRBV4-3,CASSQGSGMRAGELFF,TGCGCCAGCAGCCAAGGTAGCGGGATGCGGGCCGGGGAGCTGTTTTTT
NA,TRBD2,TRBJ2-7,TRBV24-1,CATSDFRGVEQYF,TGTGCCACCAGTGATTTCCGGGGGGTCGAGCAGTACTTC
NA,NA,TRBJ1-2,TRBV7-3,CASSPDSNYGYTF,TGTGCCAGCAGCCCCGACAGTAACTATGGCTACACCTTC
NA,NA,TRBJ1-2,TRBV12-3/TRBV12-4,CASRFGTASSTF,TGTGCCAGCAGGTTCGGGACCGCCTCTAGCACCTTC
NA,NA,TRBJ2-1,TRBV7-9,CASSWVGGGNNYNEQFF,TGTGCCAGCAGCTGGGTAGGGGGAGGGAATAACTACAATGAGCAGTTCTTC
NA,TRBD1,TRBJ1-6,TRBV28,CASSLVQGGSPLHF,TGTGCCAGCAGTTTAGTACAGGGGGGATCACCCCTCCACTTT
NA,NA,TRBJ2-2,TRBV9,CASTHRGGNTGELFF,TGTGCCAGCACCCACAGGGGAGGGAACACCGGGGAGCTGTTTTTT
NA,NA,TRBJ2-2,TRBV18,CASSPPTGNTGELFF,TGTGCCAGCTCACCACCGACTGGGAACACCGGGGAGCTGTTTTTT
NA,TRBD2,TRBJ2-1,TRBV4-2,CASSQGLAGYEQFF,TGTGCCAGCAGCCAAGGACTAGCGGGATACGAGCAGTTCTTC
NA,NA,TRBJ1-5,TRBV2,CATDRGVGNQPQHF,TGTGCCACCGATCGAGGGGTGGGAAATCAGCCCCAGCATTTT
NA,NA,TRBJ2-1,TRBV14,CASSQDLSGGEQFF,TGTGCCAGCAGCCAAGATTTATCGGGTGGTGAGCAGTTCTTC
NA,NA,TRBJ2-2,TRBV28,CASSLDTGELFF,TGTGCCAGCAGTTTAGACACCGGGGAGCTGTTTTTT
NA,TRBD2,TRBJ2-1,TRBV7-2,CASSLTSTRLEQFF,TGTGCCAGCAGCTTGACTAGCACCAGACTGGAGCAGTTCTTC
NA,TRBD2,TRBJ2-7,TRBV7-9,CASSLVLAGFYEQYF,TGTGCCAGCAGCTTAGTACTAGCGGGATTTTACGAGCAGTACTTC
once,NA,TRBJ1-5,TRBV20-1,CSASKQINQPQHF,TGCAGTGCTAGTAAACAGATTAACCAGCCCCAGCATTTT
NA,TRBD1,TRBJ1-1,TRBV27,CASSPGTALEAFF,TGTGCCAGCAGCCCTGGGACAGCCCTCGAAGCTTTCTTT
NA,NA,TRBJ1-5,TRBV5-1,CASSLTGMSNQPQHF,TGCGCCAGCAGCTTGACAGGGATGAGCAATCAGCCCCAGCATTTT
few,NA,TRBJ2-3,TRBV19,CASSIPGASTDTQYF,TGTGCCAGTAGTATACCAGGGGCTAGCACAGATACGCAGTATTTT
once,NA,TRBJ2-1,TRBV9,CASSVITSSYNEQFF,TGTGCCAGCAGCGTTATTACTAGCTCCTACAATGAGCAGTTCTTC
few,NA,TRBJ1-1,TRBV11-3,CASSLGGNTEAFF,TGTGCCAGCAGCTTAGGTGGGAACACTGAAGCTTTCTTT
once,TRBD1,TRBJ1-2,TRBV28,CASSFGGAGGLGYTF,TGTGCCAGCAGTTTTGGAGGGGCAGGGGGCCTTGGCTACACCTTC
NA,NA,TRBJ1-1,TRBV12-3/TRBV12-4,CASTMVGTEAFF,TGTGCCAGCACCATGGTGGGTACTGAAGCTTTCTTT
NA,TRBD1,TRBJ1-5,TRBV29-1,CSVTTGLSNQPQHF,TGCAGCGTTACGACAGGGCTGAGCAATCAGCCCCAGCATTTT
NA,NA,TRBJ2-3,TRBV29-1,CSVDLLGDTQYF,TGCAGCGTTGATCTTTTAGGAGATACGCAGTATTTT
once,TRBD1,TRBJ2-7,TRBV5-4,CASSWDRIYEQYF,TGTGCCAGCAGCTGGGACAGGATCTACGAGCAGTACTTC
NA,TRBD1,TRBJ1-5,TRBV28,CASSSAGTGDQPQHF,TGTGCCAGCAGTTCTGCCGGGACAGGGGATCAGCCCCAGCATTTT
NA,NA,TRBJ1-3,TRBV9,CASSVSPQGAGNTIYF,TGTGCCAGCAGCGTATCCCCCCAGGGCGCGGGAAACACCATATATTTT
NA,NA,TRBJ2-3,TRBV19,CASSLRHASSTDTQYF,TGTGCCAGTAGTCTCCGGCACGCATCTAGCACAGATACGCAGTATTTT
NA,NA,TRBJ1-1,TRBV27,CASSLYWNTEAFF,TGTGCCAGCAGTTTATACTGGAACACTGAAGCTTTCTTT
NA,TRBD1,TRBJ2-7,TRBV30,CAWSVLGGAGEQYF,TGTGCCTGGAGTGTACTAGGGGGCGCGGGCGAGCAGTACTTC
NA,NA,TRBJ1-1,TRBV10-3,CAISERGAINTEAFF,TGTGCCATCAGTGAGCGGGGGGCGATCAACACTGAAGCTTTCTTT